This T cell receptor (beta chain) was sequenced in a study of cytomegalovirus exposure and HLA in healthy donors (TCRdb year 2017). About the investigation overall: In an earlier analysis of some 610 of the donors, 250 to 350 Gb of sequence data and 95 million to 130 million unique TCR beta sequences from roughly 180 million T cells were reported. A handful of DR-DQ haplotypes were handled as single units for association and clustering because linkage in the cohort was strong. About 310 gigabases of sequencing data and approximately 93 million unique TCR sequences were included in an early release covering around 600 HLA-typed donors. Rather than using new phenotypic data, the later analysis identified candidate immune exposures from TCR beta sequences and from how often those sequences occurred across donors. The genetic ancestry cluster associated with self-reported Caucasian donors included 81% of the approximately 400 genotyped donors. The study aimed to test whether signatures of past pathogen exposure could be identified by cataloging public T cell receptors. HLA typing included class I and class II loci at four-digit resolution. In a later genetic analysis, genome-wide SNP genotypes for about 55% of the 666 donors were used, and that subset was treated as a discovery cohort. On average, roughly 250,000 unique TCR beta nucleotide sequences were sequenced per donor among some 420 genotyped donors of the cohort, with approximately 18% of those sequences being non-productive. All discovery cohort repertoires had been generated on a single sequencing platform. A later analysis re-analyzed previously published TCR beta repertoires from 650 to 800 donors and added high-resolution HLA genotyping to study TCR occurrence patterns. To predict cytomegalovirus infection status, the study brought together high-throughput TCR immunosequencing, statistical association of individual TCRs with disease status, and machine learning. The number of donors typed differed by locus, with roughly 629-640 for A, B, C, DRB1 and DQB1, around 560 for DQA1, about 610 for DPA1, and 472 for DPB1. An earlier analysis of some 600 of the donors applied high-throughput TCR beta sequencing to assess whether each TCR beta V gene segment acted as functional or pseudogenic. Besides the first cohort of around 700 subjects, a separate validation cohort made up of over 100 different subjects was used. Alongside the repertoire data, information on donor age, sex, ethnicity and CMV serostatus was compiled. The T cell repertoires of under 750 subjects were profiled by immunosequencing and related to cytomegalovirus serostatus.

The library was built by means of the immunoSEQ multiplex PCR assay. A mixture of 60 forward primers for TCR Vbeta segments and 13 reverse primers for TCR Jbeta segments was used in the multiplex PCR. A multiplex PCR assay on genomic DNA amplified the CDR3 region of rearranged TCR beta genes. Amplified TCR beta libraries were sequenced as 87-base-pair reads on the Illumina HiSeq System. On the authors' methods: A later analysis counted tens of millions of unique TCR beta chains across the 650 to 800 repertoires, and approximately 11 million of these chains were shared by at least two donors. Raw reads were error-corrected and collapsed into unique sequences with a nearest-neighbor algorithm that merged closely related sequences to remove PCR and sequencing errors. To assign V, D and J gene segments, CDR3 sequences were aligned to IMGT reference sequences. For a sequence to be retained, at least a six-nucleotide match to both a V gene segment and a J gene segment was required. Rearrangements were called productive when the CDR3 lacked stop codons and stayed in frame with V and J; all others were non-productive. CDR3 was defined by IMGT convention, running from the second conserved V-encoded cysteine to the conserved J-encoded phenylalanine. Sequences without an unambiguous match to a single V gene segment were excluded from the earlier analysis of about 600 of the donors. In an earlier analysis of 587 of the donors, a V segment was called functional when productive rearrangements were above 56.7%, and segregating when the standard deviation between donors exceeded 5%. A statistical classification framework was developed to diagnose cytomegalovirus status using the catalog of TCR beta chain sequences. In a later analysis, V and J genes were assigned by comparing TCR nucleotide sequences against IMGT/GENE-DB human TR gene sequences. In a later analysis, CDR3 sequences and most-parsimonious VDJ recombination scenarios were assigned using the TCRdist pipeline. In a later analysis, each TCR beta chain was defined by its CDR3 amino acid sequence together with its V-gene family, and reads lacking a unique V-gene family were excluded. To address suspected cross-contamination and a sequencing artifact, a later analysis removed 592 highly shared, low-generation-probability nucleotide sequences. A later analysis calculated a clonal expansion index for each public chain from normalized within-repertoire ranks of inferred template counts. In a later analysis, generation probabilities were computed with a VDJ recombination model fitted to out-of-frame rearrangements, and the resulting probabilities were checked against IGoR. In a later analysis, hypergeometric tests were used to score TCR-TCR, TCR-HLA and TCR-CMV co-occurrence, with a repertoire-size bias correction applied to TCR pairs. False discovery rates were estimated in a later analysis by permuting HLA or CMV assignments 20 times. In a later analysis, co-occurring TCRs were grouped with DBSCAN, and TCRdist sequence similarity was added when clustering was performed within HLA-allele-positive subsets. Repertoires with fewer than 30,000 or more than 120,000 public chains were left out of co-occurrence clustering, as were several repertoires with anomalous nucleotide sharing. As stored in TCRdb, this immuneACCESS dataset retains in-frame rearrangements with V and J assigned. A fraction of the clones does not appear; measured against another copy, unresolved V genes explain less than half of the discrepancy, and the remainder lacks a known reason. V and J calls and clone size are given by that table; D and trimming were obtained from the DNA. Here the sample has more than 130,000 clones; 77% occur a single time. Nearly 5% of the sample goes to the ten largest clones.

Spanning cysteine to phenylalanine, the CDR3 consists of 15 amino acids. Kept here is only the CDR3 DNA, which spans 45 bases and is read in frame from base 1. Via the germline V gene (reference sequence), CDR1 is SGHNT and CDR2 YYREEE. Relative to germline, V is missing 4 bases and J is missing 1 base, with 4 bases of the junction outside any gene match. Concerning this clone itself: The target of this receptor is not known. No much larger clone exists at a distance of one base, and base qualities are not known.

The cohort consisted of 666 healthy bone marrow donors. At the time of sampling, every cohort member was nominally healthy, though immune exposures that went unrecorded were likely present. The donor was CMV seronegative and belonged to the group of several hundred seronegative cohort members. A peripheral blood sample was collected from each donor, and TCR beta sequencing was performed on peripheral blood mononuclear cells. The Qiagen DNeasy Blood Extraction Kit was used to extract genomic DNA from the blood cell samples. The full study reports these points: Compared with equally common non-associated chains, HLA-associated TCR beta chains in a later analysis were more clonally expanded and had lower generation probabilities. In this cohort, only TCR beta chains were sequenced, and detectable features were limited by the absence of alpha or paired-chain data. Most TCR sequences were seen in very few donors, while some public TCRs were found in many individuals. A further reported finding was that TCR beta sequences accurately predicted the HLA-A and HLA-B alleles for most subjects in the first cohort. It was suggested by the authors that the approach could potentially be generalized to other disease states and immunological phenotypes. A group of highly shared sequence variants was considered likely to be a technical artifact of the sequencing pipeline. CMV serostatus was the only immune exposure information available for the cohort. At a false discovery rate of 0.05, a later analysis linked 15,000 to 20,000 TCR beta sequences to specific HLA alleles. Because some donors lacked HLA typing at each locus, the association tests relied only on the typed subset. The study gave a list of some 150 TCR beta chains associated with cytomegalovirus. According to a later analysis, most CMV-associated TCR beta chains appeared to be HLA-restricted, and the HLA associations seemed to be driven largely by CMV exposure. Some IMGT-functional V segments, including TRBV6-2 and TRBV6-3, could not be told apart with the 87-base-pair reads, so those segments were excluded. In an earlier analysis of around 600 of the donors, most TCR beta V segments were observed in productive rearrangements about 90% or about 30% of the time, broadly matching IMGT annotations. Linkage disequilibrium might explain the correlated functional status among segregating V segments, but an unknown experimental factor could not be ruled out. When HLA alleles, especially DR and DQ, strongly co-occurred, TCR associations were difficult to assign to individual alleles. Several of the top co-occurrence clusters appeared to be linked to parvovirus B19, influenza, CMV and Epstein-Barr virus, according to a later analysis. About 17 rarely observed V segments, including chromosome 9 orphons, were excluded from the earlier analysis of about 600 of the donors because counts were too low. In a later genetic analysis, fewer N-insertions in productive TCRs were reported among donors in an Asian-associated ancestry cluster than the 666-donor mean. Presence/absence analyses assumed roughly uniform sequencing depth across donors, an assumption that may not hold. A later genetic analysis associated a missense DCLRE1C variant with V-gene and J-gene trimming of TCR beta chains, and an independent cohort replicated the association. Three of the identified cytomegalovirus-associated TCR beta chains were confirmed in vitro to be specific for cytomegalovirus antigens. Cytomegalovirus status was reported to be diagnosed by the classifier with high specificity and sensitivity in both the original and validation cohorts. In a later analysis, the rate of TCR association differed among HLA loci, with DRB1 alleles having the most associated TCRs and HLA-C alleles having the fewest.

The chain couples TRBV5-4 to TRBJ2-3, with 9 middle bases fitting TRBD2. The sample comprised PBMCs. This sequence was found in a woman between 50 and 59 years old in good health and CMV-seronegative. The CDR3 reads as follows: CASSRTSARTDTQYF. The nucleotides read TGTGCCAGCAGCCGGACTAGCGCGCGCACAGATACGCAGTATTTT.